This TCR beta chain was found in a study of technical replicates of blood from several donors. TCRdb keeps only in-frame clones here, not all; method: immunoSEQ multiplex PCR. Of 70,000 to 85,000 clones in the sample, about 91% are singletons; the top ten hold about 0.27%. This clone was found once. CDR3 length: 13 residues. V lost 3 bases to trimming and J lost 0 bases, with 4 bases between them. Germline-derived CDR1 and CDR2 are SGDLS and YYNGEE. Sequenced sample: T cells isolated from PBMCs. The V and J genes are TRBV9 and TRBJ2-1, with D uncertain. The TCR was taken from a human donor in good health. CDR3 nucleotide sequence: TGTGCCAGCAGCGCTATCTCCTACAATGAGCAGTTCTTC. It is translated as CASSAISYNEQFF.